What follows are 29 T cell receptor beta chains derived from one specimen sequenced in a study of cytomegalovirus exposure and HLA in healthy donors. The PCR had 60 Vbeta and 13 Jbeta primers. The repertoire was sequenced with immunoSEQ multiplex PCR; TCRdb's copy has only in-frame clones and lacks some. The repertoire holds about 98,000 clones, 60% to 75% seen once, with over 1% in the top ten. The sample taken for sequencing was PBMCs. Source of these receptors: a female donor in good health and CMV-seronegative.

The V gene is TRBV5-1, the J gene TRBJ1-4; weak D call: TRBD1 (5 bases). CDR1 and CDR2 from the germline V gene are SGHRS and YFSETQ. The CDR3 has 14 amino acids. Trimming left V 3 bases short and J 0 bases short, with 6 bases between. The CDR3 loop is CASSSTATNEKLFF. The CDR3 nucleotides read TGCGCCAGCAGCTCGACAGCAACTAATGAAAAACTGTTTTTT.

The genes are TRBV19 and TRBJ2-1; TRBD2 agrees at 8 bases. Germline V CDR1 and CDR2: LNHDA, SQIVND (reference sequence). The CDR3 covers 15 residues. V lost 5 bases and J lost 8; bases outside the gene matches: 11. DNA of the CDR3: TGTGCCAGTAGTTTACGGGGGGGCACTGTTGATGAGCAGTTCTTC. Its translation: CASSLRGGTVDEQFF.

This sequence joins TRBV6-5 and TRBJ2-3, with D possibly matching TRBD2 (6 bases). This CDR3 region has 13 residues. Trimming removed 2 bases at V and 3 bases at J, with 6 bases between. Germline lookup yields CDR1 MNHEY and CDR2 SVGAGI. CDR3 loop: CASSYRETDTQYF. CDR3 sequence (DNA): TGTGCCAGCAGTTACCGGGAGACAGATACGCAGTATTTT.

The genes are TRBV19 and TRBJ2-1; D unclear. The CDR3 spans 16 residues. The V gene lost 3 bases and the J gene lost 1 base, with 13 bases spanning the gap. The germline V gene has CDR1 LNHDA and CDR2 SQIVND (reference sequence). The CDR3 reads CASSMVATISYNEQFF. Here the CDR3 DNA reads TGTGCCAGTAGTATGGTAGCCACTATTTCCTACAATGAGCAGTTCTTC.

This chain links TRBV4-2 with TRBJ2-2; TRBD2 aligns across 10 bases. Germline CDR1 is LGHNA and CDR2 is YNFKEQ. V gave up 5 bases and J gave up 7 bases; unmatched junction bases: 10. The CDR3 extends over 16 amino acids. The DNA for the CDR3 is TGTGCCAGCAGCTGGCTAGCGGGAGATTTAGGCGGGGAGCTGTTTTTT. Protein sequence: CASSWLAGDLGGELFF.

The V and J genes are TRBV5-1 and TRBJ2-7, with 7 bases lining up with TRBD1. Losses at the gene ends were 3 bases for V and 2 bases for J; bases not matched to a gene: 8. The germline CDR1 and CDR2 sequences are SGHRS and YFSETQ. The CDR3 has 15 amino acids. The chain's CDR3 is CASSSRQGGTYEQYF. The DNA for the CDR3 is TGCGCCAGCAGCTCTAGACAGGGTGGGACCTACGAGCAGTACTTC.

The V call is TRBV6-6, the J call TRBJ2-1; D is undetermined. V was trimmed by 6 bases and J by 5 bases, leaving 5 bases between them. Germline CDR1 reads MNHNY; CDR2 reads SVGAGI (reference sequence). This CDR3 comprises 11 residues. The CDR3 reads CASRSNNEQFF. In nucleotides, the CDR3 is TGTGCCAGCAGATCAAACAATGAGCAGTTCTTC.

V and J are TRBV9 and TRBJ2-3, with TRBD2 matching 12 bases. Per the germline V gene, CDR1 is SGDLS and CDR2 is YYNGEE. J was trimmed by 5 bases and V by 4 bases; bases with no gene match: 11. There are 17 residues in the CDR3. CDR3 nucleotide sequence: TGTGCCAGCAGCAGACCCCTAGCGGGAGGGCCGGTAGATACGCAGTATTTT. Translation gives CASSRPLAGGPVDTQYF.

The chain joins TRBV5-4 to TRBJ2-7; perhaps TRBD2 as D (6 bases). CDR3 length equals 16 residues. V lost 5 bases and J lost 0, with 18 bases in between. Germline V gene data show CDR1 as SGHNT and CDR2 as YYREEE (reference sequence). The CDR3 coding sequence is TGTGCCAGCAGTCCGAGGGACTCCCTAAACTCCTACGAGCAGTACTTC. Translation: CASSPRDSLNSYEQYF.

V and J are TRBV7-2 and TRBJ1-2; D is unresolved. The CDR3 length is 12 residues. The V end lost 8 bases, the J end lost 5 bases, and 12 bases lay between the germline ends. CDR1 SGHTA and CDR2 FQGNSA come from the germline V gene. The CDR3 reads CASFPGYYGYTF. The CDR3 nucleotides are TGTGCCAGCTTTCCGGGGTATTATGGCTACACCTTC.

The V call is TRBV6-1, the J call TRBJ1-1; TRBD1 is a possible D gene (5 bases). Germline values: CDR1 MNHNS, CDR2 SASEGT. Trimming removed 6 bases at V and 1 base at J, with 12 bases between. The CDR3 totals 14 residues. CDR3 sequence: CASSVEQENTEAFF. In nucleotides, the CDR3 is TGTGCCAGCAGCGTCGAACAGGAGAACACTGAAGCTTTCTTT.

V usage is TRBV29-1 and J usage is TRBJ2-7; D possibly corresponds to TRBD1 (6 bases). The CDR3 has 13 amino acids. Germline V gives CDR1 SQVTM, CDR2 ANQGSEA. V was clipped by 3 bases and J by 2 bases, with 11 bases between them. As DNA, the CDR3 is TGCAGCGTTGAGTGGGGGCCGGCCTACGAGCAGTACTTC. Its translation is CSVEWGPAYEQYF.

The CDR3 DNA reads as TGTGCCAGCAGTGGGACTAGCGGGGCGGGTAACATTCAGTACTTC. It codes for CASSGTSGAGNIQYF. This chain links TRBV2 with TRBJ2-4; 12 bases line up with TRBD2. The V segment lost 4 bases and the J segment 7 bases; nucleotides outside the gene matches: 5. Germline V CDR1 and CDR2: SNHLY, FYNNEI. This CDR3 spans 15 amino acids.

The V and J genes are TRBV27 and TRBJ1-2; D is ambiguous. This CDR3 is built from 15 residues. V was clipped by 4 bases and J by 0 bases, with 12 bases between them. Germline loops: CDR1 MNHEY, CDR2 SMNVEV (reference sequence). The CDR3 DNA sequence: TGTGCCAGCAGTTGGTCCGCCGGGGCTAACTATGGCTACACCTTC. Protein: CASSWSAGANYGYTF.

The chain combines TRBV30 with TRBJ1-2, with TRBD1 matching over 7 bases. The CDR3 covers 13 residues. Germline CDR1 is GTSNPN and CDR2 is SVGIG (reference sequence). J lost 4 bases, V lost 1 base, and 3 bases had no gene match. The chain's CDR3 is CAWSETGAYGYTF. Here the CDR3 DNA reads TGTGCCTGGAGTGAAACAGGGGCCTATGGCTACACCTTC. The whole variable domain, remainder taken from reference TRBV30 and TRBJ1-2, is SQTIHQWPATLVQPVGSPLSLECTVEGTSNPNLYWYRQAAGRGLQLLFYSVGIGQISSEVPQNLSASRPQDRQFILSSKKLLLSDSGFYLCAWSETGAYGYTFGSGTRLTVV.

This clone was recorded only once. The rearrangement joins TRBV6-1 to TRBJ2-1, with 7 bases identical to TRBD1. Germline CDR1 reads MNHNS; CDR2 reads SASEGT. Trimming removed 2 bases from V and 6 bases from J; junction bases left unmatched: 7. The CDR3 spans 15 residues. The CDR3 nucleotides are TGTGCCAGCAGTGAACCTGGACAGGTTTCCAATGAGCAGTTCTTC. Translating gives CASSEPGQVSNEQFF.

The chain combines TRBV6-1 with TRBJ2-1; D remains ambiguous. V was shortened by 4 bases and J by 15 bases, with 19 bases between the two germline ends. The CDR3 runs to 13 residues. The germline CDR1 and CDR2 sequences are MNHNS and SASEGT. This CDR3 reads CASSGPLTSSGFF. CDR3 DNA: TGTGCCAGCAGTGGCCCTTTGACTTCGTCGGGGTTCTTC.

This clone appeared a single time. V and J are TRBV28 and TRBJ2-7, with 10 bases identical to TRBD1. The V segment lost 6 bases and the J segment 5 bases; nucleotides outside the gene matches: 7. CDR3 length equals 14 residues. The V gene's germline CDR1 is MDHEN and CDR2 SYDVKM. The CDR3 region has the DNA TGTGCCAGCAGAACCGGGACAGGGGTGGACGAGCAGTACTTC. It encodes CASRTGTGVDEQYF.

This chain connects TRBV19 to TRBJ1-1; D not certain. CDR1 and CDR2 (germline): LNHDA, SQIVND (reference sequence). V was cut by 3 bases and J by 5 bases, with 19 bases left in between. CDR3 length: 16 amino acids. In DNA, the CDR3 is TGTGCCAGTAGTATTGATTCGGTGGAGGTATGGACTGAAGCTTTCTTT. Protein sequence: CASSIDSVEVWTEAFF.

The chain couples TRBV2 to TRBJ1-4; D possibly corresponds to TRBD1 (6 bases). The CDR3 sequence is 14 residues long. CDR1 is SNHLY and CDR2 is FYNNEI in the germline V gene. Trimming removed 4 bases at V and 8 bases at J, with 14 bases between. For the CDR3, the DNA is TGTGCCAGCAGTGTTCGTACAGGGAACGAAAAACTGTTTTTT. Its protein product is CASSVRTGNEKLFF.

This rearrangement joins TRBV9 to TRBJ2-4; no clear D gene. Deletions cut 3 bases from V and 11 bases from J, with 21 bases between. The CDR3 spans 15 residues. In germline, CDR1 is SGDLS, CDR2 YYNGEE. The CDR3 loop is CASSEFGQSPKVQYF. CDR3 in DNA: TGTGCCAGCAGCGAGTTTGGGCAGAGCCCGAAGGTTCAGTACTTC.

The V gene is TRBV7-6, the J gene TRBJ1-2, with TRBD1 as a possible D gene (6 bases). The CDR3 is made up of 13 amino acids. CDR1 and CDR2 (germline): SGHVS, FNYEAQ. The V end was cut by 4 bases, the J end by 4 bases, with 10 bases between. Written as DNA, the CDR3 is TGTGCCAGCAGCTCGGACAGAGGCTATGGCTACACCTTC. Translating gives CASSSDRGYGYTF.

The count of this clone is one. J is TRBJ1-1 and V is TRBV7-8; TRBD1 agrees at 7 bases. Germline lookup yields CDR1 SGHVS and CDR2 FQNEAQ. This CDR3 region has 15 residues. V lost 5 bases, J lost 2 bases, and 8 bases stayed unmatched. CDR3 DNA: TGTGCCAGCAGCAACGTAAGACAGGGAAACACTGAAGCTTTCTTT. Translated, it gives CASSNVRQGNTEAFF.

This chain joins TRBV7-3 and TRBJ2-3; tentatively, D is TRBD1 (5 bases). The CDR3 has 13 residues. Germline CDR1 is SGHTA and CDR2 is FQGTGA. The ends were cut back, 5 bases at V and 3 bases at J, with 9 bases in the middle. CDR3 residues: CASSKQGTDTQYF. The CDR3, as DNA: TGTGCCAGCAGCAAGCAGGGTACAGATACGCAGTATTTT. The full variable domain, in which reference TRBV7-3 and TRBJ2-3 provide the parts outside the CDR3, is GAGVSQTPSNKVTEKGKYVELRCDPISGHTALYWYRQSLGQGPEFLIYFQGTGAADDSGLPNDRFFAVRPEGSVSTLKIQRTERGDSAVYLCASSKQGTDTQYFGPGTRLTVL.

The chain has TRBV5-1 and TRBJ1-2; 8 nucleotides agree with TRBD1. The CDR3 length is 17 residues. V trimming: 1 base; J trimming: 5 bases; junction bases outside the gene matches: 13. Germline CDR1 SGHRS, CDR2 YFSETQ. The CDR3 sequence is CASSLTYRQGLGYGYTF. Written as DNA, the CDR3 is TGCGCCAGCAGCTTGACCTACCGACAGGGGTTGGGGTATGGCTACACCTTC.

The V and J genes are TRBV2 and TRBJ2-1; 7 nucleotides line up with TRBD1. Per the germline V gene, CDR1 is SNHLY and CDR2 is FYNNEI. This CDR3 is 13 amino acids long. After removal of 8 bases from V and 3 bases from J, the junction contained 4 bases not matched to a gene. The chain's CDR3 is CASLGTDYNEQFF. CDR3 DNA sequence: TGTGCCAGCCTGGGGACAGACTACAATGAGCAGTTCTTC.

This clone was detected only a few times. The rearrangement joins TRBV1 to TRBJ2-7; the DNA was not compared with TRBD1, the D call given in the table. TRBV1 is a known pseudogene. The CDR3 is 22 residues long. The CDR3 is CTSSQIPRRTGWDAPPRYEQYF. CDR3 bases: TGCACCAGCAGCCAAATCCCTAGGAGGACAGGCTGGGACGCCCCCCCCCGCTACGAGCAGTACTTC.

The chain links TRBV6-1 to TRBJ1-3; TRBD1 is a possible D gene (5 bases). The CDR3 runs 14 residues. V lost 4 bases, J lost 0 bases, and 7 bases lay in between. Germline lookup yields CDR1 MNHNS and CDR2 SASEGT. The CDR3: CASSGDSSGNTIYF. Written as DNA, the CDR3 is TGTGCCAGCAGTGGTGACAGCTCTGGAAACACCATATATTTT.

The chain has TRBV28 and TRBJ1-5; 8 bases align to TRBD1. CDR3 length: 23 amino acids. The V gene end was trimmed by 4 bases and the J gene end by 1 base; junction bases not matched to a gene: 27. Per germline, CDR1 MDHEN and CDR2 SYDVKM. The CDR3 region has the DNA TGTGCCAGCAGTTCCCGGGTCCATTGGGGCAGGGGGCTTATTCGGGGGAGCAATCAGCCCCAGCATTTT. It is translated as CASSSRVHWGRGLIRGSNQPQHF.